The 15 T cell receptor beta chains in this list originate from one sample, sequenced in a study of T cells in Graves' hyperthyroidism and ophthalmopathy. Amplified TCR beta CDR3 regions came from RNA transcripts. Initially, a first-round RT-PCR of the TCR CDR3 employed the HTBI primer set. TCRdb ran MiXCR on the multiplex PCR reads and lists one entry per CDR3 protein. The sample includes roughly 380,000 distinct CDR3 sequences, 15% to 20% of them seen just once. The specimen was blood. The receptors here all came from a woman under 30 with Graves' hyperthyroidism.

This clonotype was detected many times. The V call is TRBV2, the J call TRBJ1-1; perhaps TRBD1 as D (5 bases). This CDR3 contains 20 residues. The V end was cut by 0 bases, the J end by 0 bases, with 23 bases between. CDR1 and CDR2 (germline): SNHLY, FYNNEI. The CDR3 nucleotides are TGTGCCAGCAGTGAAGCGAACTTCCGTTCTGGGGCACATATGAACACTGAAGCTTTCTTT. Translation gives CASSEANFRSGAHMNTEAFF. The complete variable domain, with remaining parts taken from reference TRBV2 and TRBJ1-1, reads EPEVTQTPSHQVTQMGQEVILRCVPISNHLYFYWYRQILGQKVEFLVSFYNNEISEKSEIFDDQFSVERPDGSNFTLKIRSTKLEDSAMYFCASSEANFRSGAHMNTEAFFGQGTRLTVV.

This clonotype was observed many times. The rearrangement joins TRBV9 to TRBJ2-2; D unclear. V was cut by 3 bases and J by 0 bases, with 15 bases left in between. CDR1 is SGDLS, CDR2 YYNGEE, per germline. This CDR3 has 17 residues. As DNA, the CDR3 is TGTGCCAGCAGCGGGATTGGGCTGGGGACGAACACCGGGGAGCTGTTTTTT. The encoded protein is CASSGIGLGTNTGELFF.

This clonotype was seen a few times. The rearrangement links TRBV6-2 or TRBV6-3 to TRBJ1-1, with 7 bases identical to TRBD1. Germline lookup yields CDR1 MNHEY and CDR2 SVGEGT. Trimming removed 5 bases from V and 5 bases from J; junction bases left unmatched: 8. The CDR3 is 14 amino acids. In DNA form, the CDR3 reads TGTGCCAGCAGTAAACGGACAGGTAGGACTGAAGCTTTCTTT. Its protein product is CASSKRTGRTEAFF.

Only a few counts were recorded for this clonotype. V usage is TRBV12-3 or TRBV12-4 and J usage is TRBJ1-1; TRBD1 matches 7 bases. The CDR3 contains 13 residues. Losses at the gene ends were 4 bases for V and 3 bases for J; bases not matched to a gene: 2. CDR3 sequence (DNA): TGTGCCAGCAGTTCAGGGGGATACACTGAAGCTTTCTTT. The encoded protein is CASSSGGYTEAFF.

This clonotype was seen repeatedly, ten times or more. The V gene is TRBV19, the J gene TRBJ2-2; a weak D match, TRBD1 (6 bases). The CDR3 contains 15 residues. Germline V gives CDR1 LNHDA, CDR2 SQIVND (reference sequence). V lost 6 bases to trimming and J lost 3 bases, with 14 bases between them. CDR3 in DNA: TGTGCCAGTAGCAGCCTTGAGGGGGACACCGGGGAGCTGTTTTTT. Translated: CASSSLEGDTGELFF.

This clonotype has only one observation. The rearrangement joins TRBV7-8 to TRBJ1-5; TRBD1 agrees at 8 bases. The germline V gene encodes CDR1 SGHVS and CDR2 FQNEAQ. CDR3 size: 15 residues. V was clipped by 4 bases and J by 4 bases; unmatched bases: 6. The CDR3 nucleotides read TGTGCCAGCAGCTCGAGCCGGGACAGGAATCAGCCCCAGCATTTT. Its protein product is CASSSSRDRNQPQHF.

At least ten counts were recorded for this clonotype. The chain has TRBV6-1 and TRBJ1-1; D perhaps matches TRBD1 (5 bases). Germline-derived CDR1 and CDR2 are MNHNS and SASEGT. V shed 5 bases and J shed 6 bases, with 19 bases lying between them. The CDR3 has 15 residues. DNA of the CDR3: TGTGCCAGCAGTCAAACGACGGGGGGGTGGGCTGAAGCTTTCTTT. This encodes CASSQTTGGWAEAFF.

This clonotype was seen at least ten times. V gene TRBV7-6 combines with J gene TRBJ2-5, with a weak D call TRBD2 (7 bases). Per the germline V gene, CDR1 is SGHVS and CDR2 is FNYEAQ. This CDR3 contains 15 residues. V lost 7 bases and J lost 1, with 16 bases in between. Written as DNA, the CDR3 is TGTGCCAGCACCTGGGGGGGGGGCCTCCAAGAGACCCAGTACTTC. This translates into CASTWGGGLQETQYF.

The table lists this clonotype with many counts. V gene TRBV6-5 combines with J gene TRBJ1-5; D might be TRBD1 (5 bases). Germline values: CDR1 MNHEY, CDR2 SVGAGI. Trimming pared 7 bases from V and 3 bases from J, leaving 13 bases between. The CDR3 is 14 amino acids. Here the CDR3 reads CASTSVRANQPQHF. The CDR3 nucleotides read TGTGCCAGCACTTCAGTCAGGGCCAATCAGCCCCAGCATTTT.

The chain employs TRBV6-5 and TRBJ1-5, with unresolved D. Germline-derived CDR1 and CDR2 are MNHEY and SVGAGI. The CDR3 spans 17 residues. With 4 bases removed from V and 0 bases from J, the gap between germline ends came to 16 bases. In nucleotides, the CDR3 is TGTGCCAGCAGTTCGATGAGTCTCGATTATAGCAATCAGCCCCAGCATTTT. This sequence encodes CASSSMSLDYSNQPQHF.

This clonotype was recorded many times. The rearrangement joins TRBV6-2 or TRBV6-3 to TRBJ2-5; 8 bases are shared with TRBD2. There are 16 residues in the CDR3. V lost 8 bases and J lost 4; bases outside the gene matches: 15. Per the germline V gene, CDR1 is MNHEY and CDR2 is SVGEGT. CDR3 DNA sequence: TGTGCCAGCTGCAACCGGGGGGGACTAGTAGGAGAGACCCAGTACTTC. As protein: CASCNRGGLVGETQYF.

This clonotype was seen many times. The chain recombines TRBV7-8 with TRBJ1-2; D gene uncertain. Trimming took off 5 bases at V and 6 bases at J, with 16 bases between the two ends. The length of the CDR3 is 14 residues. Germline-derived CDR1 and CDR2 are SGHVS and FQNEAQ. The DNA for the CDR3 is TGTGCCAGCAGCCAAATCGGGGAGGTCGATGGCTACACCTTC. Protein product: CASSQIGEVDGYTF.

In this sample, this clonotype turned up many times. The chain employs TRBV12-3 or TRBV12-4 and TRBJ2-7; TRBD1 matches at 10 bases. This CDR3 is built from 14 residues. With V trimmed by 5 bases and J by 5 bases, 6 bases remained unmatched. CDR3 sequence (DNA): TGTGCCAGCAGTCCGACAGGGGGCCAAGACGAGCAGTACTTC. As protein: CASSPTGGQDEQYF.

The count of this clonotype is one. In DNA, the CDR3 is TGTGCCAGCAGCCCCCGGGATTGGCATCAGCCCCAGCATTTT. Protein product: CASSPRDWHQPQHF. The chain carries TRBV2 and TRBJ1-5, with no clear D. Per the germline V gene, CDR1 is SNHLY and CDR2 is FYNNEI. The CDR3 is made up of 14 amino acids. Trimming pared 6 bases from V and 5 bases from J, leaving 14 bases between.

This clonotype showed up just a few times. CDR3 residues: CASSQEARGGLKQYF. The DNA for the CDR3 is TGTGCCAGCAGCCAGGAGGCGCGGGGGGGCCTGAAGCAGTACTTC. This chain uses TRBV3-1 with TRBJ2-7, with 9 nucleotides matching TRBD2. Germline trimming cut 3 bases from V and 8 bases from J; bases unmatched to any gene: 11. The length of the CDR3 is 15 residues. CDR1 is LGHDT and CDR2 is YNNKEL in the germline V gene (reference sequence).